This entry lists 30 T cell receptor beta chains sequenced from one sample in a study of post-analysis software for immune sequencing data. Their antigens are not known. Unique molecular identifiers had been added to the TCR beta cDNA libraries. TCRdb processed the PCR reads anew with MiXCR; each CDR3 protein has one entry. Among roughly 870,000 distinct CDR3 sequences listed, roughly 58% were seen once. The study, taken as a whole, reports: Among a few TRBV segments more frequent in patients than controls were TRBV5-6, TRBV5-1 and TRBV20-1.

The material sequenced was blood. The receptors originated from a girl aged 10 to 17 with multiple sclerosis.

The CDR3 is CASSWQGGQETQYF. The CDR3 DNA is TGCGCCAGCAGCTGGCAAGGGGGCCAAGAGACCCAGTACTTC. The chain uses TRBV5-1 and TRBJ2-5, with D possibly being TRBD1 (6 bases). Trimming left V 3 bases short and J 1 base short, with 10 bases between. This CDR3 comprises 14 residues. In germline, CDR1 is SGHRS, CDR2 YFSETQ.

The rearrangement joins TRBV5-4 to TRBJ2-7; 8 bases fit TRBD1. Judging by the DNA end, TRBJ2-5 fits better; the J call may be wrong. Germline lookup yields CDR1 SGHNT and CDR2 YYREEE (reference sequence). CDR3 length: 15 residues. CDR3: CASTYGTGPGETQYF. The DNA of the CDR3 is TGTGCCAGCACCTACGGGACAGGTCCCGGAGAGACCCAGTACTTC.

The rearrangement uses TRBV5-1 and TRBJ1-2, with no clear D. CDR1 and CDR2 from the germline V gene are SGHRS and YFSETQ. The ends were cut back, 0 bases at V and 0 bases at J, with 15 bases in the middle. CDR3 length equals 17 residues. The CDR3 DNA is TGCGCCAGCAGCTTGGATCTGTGGACGGAGACTAACTATGGCTACACCTTC. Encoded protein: CASSLDLWTETNYGYTF.

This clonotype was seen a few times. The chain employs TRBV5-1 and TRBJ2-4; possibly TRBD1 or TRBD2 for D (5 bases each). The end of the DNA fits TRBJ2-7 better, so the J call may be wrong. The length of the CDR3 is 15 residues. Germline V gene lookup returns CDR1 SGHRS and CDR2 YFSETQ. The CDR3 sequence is CASSLETGTKYEQYF. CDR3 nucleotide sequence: TGCGCCAGCAGCTTGGAAACCGGGACGAAATACGAGCAGTACTTC.

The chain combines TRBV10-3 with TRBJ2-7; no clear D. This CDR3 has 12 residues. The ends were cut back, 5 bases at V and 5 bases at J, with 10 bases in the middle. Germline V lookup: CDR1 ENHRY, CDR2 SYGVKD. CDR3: CAISPSRNEQYF. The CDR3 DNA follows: TGTGCCATCAGTCCATCTAGGAACGAGCAGTACTTC.

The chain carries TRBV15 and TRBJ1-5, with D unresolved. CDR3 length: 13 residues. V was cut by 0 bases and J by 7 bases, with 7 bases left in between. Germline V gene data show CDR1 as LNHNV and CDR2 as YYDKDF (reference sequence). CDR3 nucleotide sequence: TGTGCCACCAGCAGAGATGGTTGGCAGCCCCAGCATTTT. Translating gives CATSRDGWQPQHF. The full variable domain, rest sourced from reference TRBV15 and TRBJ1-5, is DAMVIQNPRYQVTQFGKPVTLSCSQTLNHNVMYWYQQKSSQAPKLLFHYYDKDFNNEADTPDNFQSRRPNTSFCFLDIRSPGLGDTAMYLCATSRDGWQPQHFGDGTRLSIL.

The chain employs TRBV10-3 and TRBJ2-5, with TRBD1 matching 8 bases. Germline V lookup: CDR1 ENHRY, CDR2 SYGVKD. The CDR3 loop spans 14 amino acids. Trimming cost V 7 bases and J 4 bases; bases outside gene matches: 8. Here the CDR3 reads CAIKAGQDRETQYF. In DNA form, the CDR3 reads TGTGCCATCAAGGCGGGACAGGACCGAGAGACCCAGTACTTC.

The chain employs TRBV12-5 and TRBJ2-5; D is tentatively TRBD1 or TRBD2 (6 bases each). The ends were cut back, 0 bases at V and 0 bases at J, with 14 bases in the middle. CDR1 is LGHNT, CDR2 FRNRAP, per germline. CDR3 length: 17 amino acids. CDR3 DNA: TGTGCTAGTGGTTTGGTCGAGAGGGGGGCGTACCAAGAGACCCAGTACTTC. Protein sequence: CASGLVERGAYQETQYF.

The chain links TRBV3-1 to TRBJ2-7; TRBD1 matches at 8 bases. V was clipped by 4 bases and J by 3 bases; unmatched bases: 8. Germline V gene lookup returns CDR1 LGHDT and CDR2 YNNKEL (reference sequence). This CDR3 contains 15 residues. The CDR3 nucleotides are TGTGCCAGCAGCCTTCGTCCGGGACAGGTCTACGAGCAGTACTTC. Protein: CASSLRPGQVYEQYF.

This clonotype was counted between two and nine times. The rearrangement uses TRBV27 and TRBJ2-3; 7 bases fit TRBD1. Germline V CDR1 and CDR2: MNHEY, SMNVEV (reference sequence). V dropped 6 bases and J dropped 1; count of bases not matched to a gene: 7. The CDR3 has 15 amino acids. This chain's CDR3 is CASRRDRARTDTQYF. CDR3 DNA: TGTGCCAGCAGACGCGACAGGGCGCGCACAGATACGCAGTATTTT.

CDR3 residues: CASSDKIGTGYDEQFF. The CDR3 coding sequence is TGCGCCAGCAGCGACAAAATCGGGACAGGGTATGATGAGCAGTTCTTC. This chain links TRBV5-1 with TRBJ2-1; 9 bases map to TRBD1. The CDR3 sequence is 16 residues long. The V gene end was trimmed by 4 bases and the J gene end by 8 bases; junction bases not matched to a gene: 13. CDR1 is SGHRS, CDR2 YFSETQ, per germline.

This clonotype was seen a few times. This CDR3 is CASSLAVGLRGWHRTDTQYF. CDR3 nucleotides: TGTGCCAGCAGCTTAGCAGTGGGACTTCGAGGGTGGCATCGCACAGATACGCAGTATTTT. The chain carries TRBV7-9 and TRBJ2-3; D is possibly TRBD2 (6 bases). CDR3 length: 20 amino acids. The V gene's germline CDR1 is SEHNR and CDR2 FQNEAQ (reference sequence). The V gene lost 0 bases and the J gene lost 1 base, with 23 bases spanning the gap.

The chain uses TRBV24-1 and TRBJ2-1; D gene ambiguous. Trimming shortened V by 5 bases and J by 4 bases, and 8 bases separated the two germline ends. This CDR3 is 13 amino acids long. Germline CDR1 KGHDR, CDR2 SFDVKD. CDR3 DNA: TGTGCCACCAGTGCTACAGAGTACAATGAGCAGTTCTTC. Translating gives CATSATEYNEQFF.

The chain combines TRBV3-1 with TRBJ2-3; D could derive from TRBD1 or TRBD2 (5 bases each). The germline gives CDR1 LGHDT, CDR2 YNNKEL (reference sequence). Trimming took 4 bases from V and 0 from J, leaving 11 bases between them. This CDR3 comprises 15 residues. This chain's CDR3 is CASSPLGVSTDTQYF. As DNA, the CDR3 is TGTGCCAGCAGCCCCTTGGGGGTTAGCACAGATACGCAGTATTTT.

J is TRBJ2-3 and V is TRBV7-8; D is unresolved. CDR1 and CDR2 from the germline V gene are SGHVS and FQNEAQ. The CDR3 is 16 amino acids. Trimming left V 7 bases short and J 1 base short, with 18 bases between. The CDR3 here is CASTLLARRGTDTQYF. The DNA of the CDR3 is TGTGCCAGCACCCTATTGGCTCGAAGGGGCACAGATACGCAGTATTTT.

The CDR3 here is CSAPRTSGSLETQYF. The CDR3 DNA is TGCAGTGCTCCACGGACTAGCGGGAGTCTGGAGACCCAGTACTTC. This chain uses TRBV20-1 with TRBJ2-5; 13 nucleotides align to TRBD2. Germline values: CDR1 DFQATT, CDR2 SNEGSKA (reference sequence). J lost 5 bases, V lost 5 bases, and 8 bases had no gene match. The length of the CDR3 is 15 residues.

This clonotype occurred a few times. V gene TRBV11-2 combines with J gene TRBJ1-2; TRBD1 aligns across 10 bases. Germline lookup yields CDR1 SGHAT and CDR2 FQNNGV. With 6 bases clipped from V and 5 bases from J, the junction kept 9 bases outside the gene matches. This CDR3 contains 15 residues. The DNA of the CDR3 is TGTGCCAGCAGAAACCGGGACAGGGGTCCATATGGCTACACCTTC. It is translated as CASRNRDRGPYGYTF.

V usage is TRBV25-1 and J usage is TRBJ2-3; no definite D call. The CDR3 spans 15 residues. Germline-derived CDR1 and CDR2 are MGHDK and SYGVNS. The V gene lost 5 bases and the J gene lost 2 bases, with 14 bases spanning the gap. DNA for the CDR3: TGTGCCAGCAGTATTCGTACTAATCACACAGATACGCAGTATTTT. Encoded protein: CASSIRTNHTDTQYF.

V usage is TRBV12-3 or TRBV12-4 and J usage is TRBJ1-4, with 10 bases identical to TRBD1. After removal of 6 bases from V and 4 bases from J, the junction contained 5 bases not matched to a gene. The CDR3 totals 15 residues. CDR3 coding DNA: TGTGCCAGCAGACGACAGGGGGCCGATAATGAAAAACTGTTTTTT. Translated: CASRRQGADNEKLFF.

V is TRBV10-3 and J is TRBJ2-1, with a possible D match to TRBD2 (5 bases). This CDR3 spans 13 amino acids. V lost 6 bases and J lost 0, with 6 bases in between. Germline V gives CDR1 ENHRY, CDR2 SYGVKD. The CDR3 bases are TGTGCCATCAGACTAGACTCCTACAATGAGCAGTTCTTC. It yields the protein CAIRLDSYNEQFF.

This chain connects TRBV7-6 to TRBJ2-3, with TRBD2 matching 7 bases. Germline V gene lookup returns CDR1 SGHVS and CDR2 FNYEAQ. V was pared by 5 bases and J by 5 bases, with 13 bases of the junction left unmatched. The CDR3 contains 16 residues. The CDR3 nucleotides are TGTGCCAGCAGCCATTGGGGAGGGCCGGAGAAAGATACGCAGTATTTT. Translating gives CASSHWGGPEKDTQYF.

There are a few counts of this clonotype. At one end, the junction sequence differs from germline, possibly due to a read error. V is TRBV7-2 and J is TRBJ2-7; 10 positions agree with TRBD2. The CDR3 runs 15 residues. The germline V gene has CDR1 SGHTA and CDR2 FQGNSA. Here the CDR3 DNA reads TGTGCCAGCAGCTCTCGAGCGGGGGGGGGCTACGGGCAGTACTTC. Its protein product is CASSSRAGGGYGQYF. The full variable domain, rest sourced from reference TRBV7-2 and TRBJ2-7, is GAGVSQSPSNKVTEKGKDVELRCDPISGHTALYWYRQSLGQGLEFLIYFQGNSAPDKSGLPSDRFSAERTGGSVSTLTIQRTQQEDSAVYLCASSSRAGGGYGQYFGPGTRLTVT.

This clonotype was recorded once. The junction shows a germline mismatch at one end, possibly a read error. This CDR3 reads CAGSLETGKNSNNYGYTF. The CDR3 DNA follows: TGTGCCGGCAGCTTAGAGACAGGGAAAAATTCGAATAACTATGGCTACACCTTC. V usage is TRBV7-6 and J usage is TRBJ1-2; 7 bases agree with TRBD1. Germline CDR1 SGHVS, CDR2 FNYEAQ. The CDR3 runs 18 residues.

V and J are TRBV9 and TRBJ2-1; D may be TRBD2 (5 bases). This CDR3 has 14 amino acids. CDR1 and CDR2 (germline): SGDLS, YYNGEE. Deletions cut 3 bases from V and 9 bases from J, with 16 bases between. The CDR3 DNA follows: TGTGCCAGCAGCGCCCCCAGCGGTACAATTGAGCAGTTCTTC. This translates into CASSAPSGTIEQFF.

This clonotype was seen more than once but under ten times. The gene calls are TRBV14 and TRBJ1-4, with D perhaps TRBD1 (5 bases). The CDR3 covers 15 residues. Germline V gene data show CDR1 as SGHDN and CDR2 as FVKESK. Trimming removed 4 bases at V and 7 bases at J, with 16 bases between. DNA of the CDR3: TGTGCCAGCAGCCGCGGAGGGACGGTTCGTGAAAAACTGTTTTTT. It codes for CASSRGGTVREKLFF.

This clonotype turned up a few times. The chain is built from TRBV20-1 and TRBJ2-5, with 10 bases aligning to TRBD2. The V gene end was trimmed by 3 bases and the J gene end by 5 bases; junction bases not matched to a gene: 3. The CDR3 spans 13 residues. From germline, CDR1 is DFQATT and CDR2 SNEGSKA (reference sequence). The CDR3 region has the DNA TGCAGTGCTAGTATACTAGCGGGGGAGACCCAGTACTTC. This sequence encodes CSASILAGETQYF.

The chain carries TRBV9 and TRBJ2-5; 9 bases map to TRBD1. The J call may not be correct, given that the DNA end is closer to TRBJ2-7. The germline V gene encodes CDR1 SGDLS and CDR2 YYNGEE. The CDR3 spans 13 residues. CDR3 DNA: TGTGCCAGCAGCCAGGGACAGGGCCTCGAGCAGTACTTC. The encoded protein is CASSQGQGLEQYF.

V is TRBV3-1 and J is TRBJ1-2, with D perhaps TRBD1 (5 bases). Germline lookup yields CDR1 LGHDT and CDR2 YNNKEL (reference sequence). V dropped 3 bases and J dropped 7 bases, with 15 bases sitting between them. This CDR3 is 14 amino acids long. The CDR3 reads CASSHIGQGGGYTF. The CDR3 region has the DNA TGTGCCAGCAGCCACATAGGGCAGGGCGGTGGCTACACCTTC. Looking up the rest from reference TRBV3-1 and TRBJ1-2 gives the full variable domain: DTAVSQTPKYLVTQMGNDKSIKCEQNLGHDTMYWYKQDSKKFLKIMFSYNNKELIINETVPNRFSPKSPDKAHLNLHINSLELGDSAVYFCASSHIGQGGGYTFGSGTRLTVV.

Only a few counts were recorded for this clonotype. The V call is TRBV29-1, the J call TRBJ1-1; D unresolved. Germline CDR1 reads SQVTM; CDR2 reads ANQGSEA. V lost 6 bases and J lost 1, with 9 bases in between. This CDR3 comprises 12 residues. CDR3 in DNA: TGCAGCGTCGGCCGAGGGAACACTGAAGCTTTCTTT. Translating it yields CSVGRGNTEAFF.

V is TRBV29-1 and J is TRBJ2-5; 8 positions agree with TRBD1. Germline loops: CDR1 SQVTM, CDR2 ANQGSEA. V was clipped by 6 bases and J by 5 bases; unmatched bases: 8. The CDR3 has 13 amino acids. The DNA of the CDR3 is TGCAGCGTCGCCAGGGGGCAGCTGGAGACCCAGTACTTC. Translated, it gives CSVARGQLETQYF.